The sequence of this T cell receptor (beta chain) was determined in a study of Graves' ophthalmopathy and Graves' hyperthyroidism (dated by TCRdb to about 2018). With regard to the full study: Peripheral blood was collected at initial diagnosis, prior to any treatment. The study used signatures of the TCR beta repertoire to tell Graves' ophthalmopathy apart from Graves' hyperthyroidism and to predict which patients would progress to ophthalmopathy. In total, 135 blood samples were TCR-sequenced: approximately 42 ophthalmopathy, approximately 75 hyperthyroidism and about 17 hyperthyroidism-to-ophthalmopathy patients. To explore V-J signatures that distinguish ophthalmopathy from hyperthyroidism, a discovery set of under 110 patients was enrolled, made up of 43 with ophthalmopathy and 55 to 65 with stable hyperthyroidism. For independent validation, a separate cohort was made up of fewer than 20 hyperthyroidism patients plus 17 patients who later progressed from hyperthyroidism to ophthalmopathy. In more than five hyperthyroidism patients, the T-cell repertoires found in thyroid tissue were compared with those found in blood. Following sampling, methimazole starting at 30 mg daily was administered to hyperthyroidism patients, and high-dose intravenous methylprednisolone was administered to ophthalmopathy patients. The roughly 100 discovery patients were randomly divided into training and test sets at a 7:3 ratio.

The research as a whole found: In validation, the model predicted ophthalmopathy progression with about 70% sensitivity and 72% to 80% specificity; roughly 11 predicted patients were CT-confirmed with GO in a median of around 6 months. Sample size was not statistically predetermined, and group allocation was not concealed from the investigators. The 13-signature model separated ophthalmopathy from stable hyperthyroidism with approximately 90% sensitivity and approximately 83% specificity in cross-validation, and 80%/75% in the test set. Among expanded thyroid clonotypes with frequency above 0.001, most also showed up in blood, which suggests that blood repertoires may reflect the thyroid immune response.

Hyperthyroidism was defined as stable when no progression to ophthalmopathy occurred within 18 months of follow-up. Hyperthyroidism patients were newly diagnosed, were aged 18 to 65 years, and had a disease duration under 2 months. Patients with other autoimmune diseases, uncontrolled infections, pregnancy or lactation were excluded. Diagnosis relied on clinical symptoms, serum thyroxine, TRAb, thyroid ultrasound and orbital computed tomography. Using Ficoll-Paque density gradient centrifugation, PBMCs were isolated from about 9.4 ml of fresh peripheral blood. Total RNA was extracted with Trizol reagent and quality-checked on an Agilent 2100 Bioanalyzer. For repertoire sequencing, the TCR beta CDR3 regions were amplified from RNA transcripts. HTBI primers and the Qiagen OneStep RT-PCR kit were used in a first-round RT-PCR, which was followed by a second-round multiplex PCR, size selection and purification. Libraries were sequenced on an Illumina HiSeq2000 using paired-end 100 bp reads. Regarding the original processing steps: Reads were processed with SOAPnuke, discarding reads with adapters, uncalled bases, mean Phred below 15, or no exact constant-primer or identifier match. COPE v1.2.5 was used to merge high-quality paired reads. Clonotypes were defined as unique nucleotide sequences and were aligned to IMGT TRB V, D and J references using MiTCR v1.1. Analysis was restricted to V-J combinations with a frequency above 0.0001, which covered just over 98% of repertoires. A TCR clonal expansion and chaos score per V-J combination was defined as the ratio of F50 clonal expansion to chaos observed in the TCRdist matrix. Welch's t-statistics and random forest were used to reduce the features to 13 V-J combinations, which were then used as input to a naive Bayes classifier. Thyroid-blood repertoire similarity was quantified with the Morisita-Horn index. TCRdb cleaned the public reads at Q25 with fastp, built clones with MiXCR and kept in-frame beta chains. Every entry covers one CDR3 protein and lists the most common genes and DNA from its rows. Here the V and J calls rest on TCRdb's processing, not on the authors' analysis. The sample table holds about 620,000 distinct CDR3 sequences, of which 20% to 25% were seen once. Around 6.5% of the sample rests with the top ten.

A few counts support this clonotype. The antigen it binds to is not known. The input lacks base qualities; no much larger clone sits a single base away. Material for sequencing was peripheral blood. The receptor's source is a woman aged 18-29 years with stable Graves' hyperthyroidism. Some clones in this sample may be carry-over from other donors' samples. Donor details come from another sample of the same person, matched by shared clones.

The CDR3 protein: CAWSLKSTDSIGNTIYF. The nucleotides read TGTGCCTGGAGCCTTAAAAGCACGGACAGTATCGGAAACACCATATATTTT. The chain was built from TRBV30 and TRBJ1-3; perhaps TRBD1 is the D gene, with 6 bases matching. The CDR3 spans 17 residues, from the cysteine through the phenylalanine. The kept DNA is CDR3 alone, 51 bases in frame from the first base. The V end loses 3 bases and the J end loses 4 bases, and a stretch of 22 bases separates them. Based on the germline V gene (reference sequence), the CDR1 and CDR2 sequences are GTSNPN and SVGIG. The reference TRBV30 and TRBJ1-3 proteins fill in what lies around the CDR3, so the full variable domain reads SQTIHQWPATLVQPVGSPLSLECTVEGTSNPNLYWYRQAAGRGLQLLFYSVGIGQISSEVPQNLSASRPQDRQFILSSKKLLLSDSGFYLCAWSLKSTDSIGNTIYFGEGSWLTVV.